The 17 T cell receptor beta chains reported below all come from one sample, sequenced in a study of blood T cell repertoires in COVID-19. Libraries were prepared by immunoSEQ multiplex PCR; TCRdb keeps only in-frame clonotypes and omits some of them. This table has more than 200,000 clones, around 84% appearing once. The sequenced material came from peripheral blood. Source of these receptors: a man in his sixties with acute or convalescent COVID-19.

This chain joins TRBV7-3 and TRBJ1-4; D is possibly TRBD1 (5 bases). Germline CDR1 reads SGHTA; CDR2 reads FQGTGA. V was pared by 3 bases and J by 7 bases, with 12 bases between. The length of the CDR3 is 14 residues. In DNA form, the CDR3 reads TGTGCCAGCAGCTTGGGAGGGGTTGGTGAAAAACTGTTTTTT. It translates to CASSLGGVGEKLFF.

The chain joins TRBV18 to TRBJ1-2, with TRBD1 matching 9 bases. V was pared by 4 bases and J by 5 bases, with 8 bases of the junction left unmatched. The CDR3 contains 15 residues. The V gene's germline CDR1 is KGHSH and CDR2 LQKENI. The CDR3 bases are TGTGCCAGCTCACTAGACAGGGGGGTCCTGTATGGCTACACCTTC. Protein sequence: CASSLDRGVLYGYTF. Filled out from reference TRBV18 and TRBJ1-2, the complete variable domain reads NAGVMQNPRHLVRRRGQEARLRCSPMKGHSHVYWYRQLPEEGLKFMVYLQKENIIDESGMPKERFSAEFPKEGPSILRIQQVVRGDSAAYFCASSLDRGVLYGYTFGSGTRLTVV.

This chain connects TRBV5-1 to TRBJ2-2, with no clear D. This CDR3 is built from 15 residues. Germline V gives CDR1 SGHRS, CDR2 YFSETQ. Trimming took 0 bases from V and 0 from J, leaving 6 bases between them. This chain's CDR3 is CASSLVAANTGELFF. The CDR3, as DNA: TGCGCCAGCAGCTTGGTAGCAGCGAACACCGGGGAGCTGTTTTTT.

The chain employs TRBV12-5 and TRBJ2-2, with TRBD2 matching 10 bases. The CDR3 consists of 18 residues. With V trimmed by 2 bases and J by 0 bases, 6 bases remained unmatched. CDR1 is LGHNT, CDR2 FRNRAP, per germline. The CDR3 DNA reads TGTGCTAGTGGTTTGCCCACTAGCGGGACGTCGAACACCGGGGAGCTGTTTTTT. Residues: CASGLPTSGTSNTGELFF.

The genes are TRBV20-1 and TRBJ1-2, with TRBD1 as a possible D gene (5 bases). V lost 3 bases and J lost 7, with 12 bases in between. Germline V gives CDR1 DFQATT, CDR2 SNEGSKA (reference sequence). The CDR3 sequence is 12 residues long. This CDR3 reads CSASQGSGGYTF. The CDR3 DNA reads as TGCAGTGCTAGTCAGGGTTCGGGTGGCTACACCTTC.

There are a few counts of this clone. The genes are TRBV10-3 and TRBJ1-1; D ambiguous. Germline CDR1 and CDR2: ENHRY and SYGVKD. V was cut by 10 bases and J by 1 base, with 7 bases left in between. CDR3 length: 11 residues. CDR3 DNA sequence: TGTGCCACCAGAGCGAACACTGAAGCTTTCTTT. It yields the protein CATRANTEAFF.

The V gene is TRBV3-1 (or the pseudogene TRBV3-2), the J gene TRBJ1-2; no clear D. The CDR3 spans 13 residues. Germline CDR1 is LGHDT and CDR2 is YNNKEL (reference sequence). Trimming took 1 base from V and 8 from J, leaving 11 bases between them. The CDR3: CASSQVTVWGYTF. The DNA for the CDR3 is TGTGCCAGCAGCCAAGTCACGGTCTGGGGCTACACCTTC.

V gene TRBV24-1 combines with J gene TRBJ2-2, with a weak D call TRBD1 (5 bases). The CDR3 runs to 12 residues. Germline CDR1 is KGHDR and CDR2 is SFDVKD. The V and J ends lost 9 bases and 1 base respectively, with 5 bases between them. The DNA of the CDR3 is TGTGCCACCGGACAGAACACCGGGGAGCTGTTTTTT. Its protein product is CATGQNTGELFF.

The genes are TRBV5-1 and TRBJ2-3; 8 bases agree with TRBD2. Germline V gene data show CDR1 as SGHRS and CDR2 as YFSETQ. With 6 bases clipped from V and 1 base from J, the junction kept 10 bases outside the gene matches. The CDR3 runs to 16 residues. The CDR3 region has the DNA TGCGCCAGCACACCTCCTGGACTAGCCGGCACAGATACGCAGTATTTT. Translating gives CASTPPGLAGTDTQYF.

The chain has TRBV18 and TRBJ2-7, with 7 bases lining up with TRBD1. The CDR3 has 15 amino acids. The V gene end was trimmed by 0 bases and the J gene end by 5 bases; junction bases not matched to a gene: 7. CDR1 and CDR2 (germline): KGHSH, LQKENI. This CDR3 is CASSPPTGSGDEQYF. As DNA, the CDR3 is TGTGCCAGCTCACCACCGACAGGGAGTGGCGACGAGCAGTACTTC.

The chain couples TRBV7-9 to TRBJ2-7; 7 positions agree with TRBD1. This CDR3 region has 15 residues. CDR1 and CDR2 from the germline V gene are SEHNR and FQNEAQ (reference sequence). V was pared by 5 bases and J by 3 bases, with 10 bases of the junction left unmatched. The DNA for the CDR3 is TGTGCCAGCAGCCCCCAGGGGGTGAAGAACTACGAGCAGTACTTC. Its protein product is CASSPQGVKNYEQYF.

The genes are TRBV2 and TRBJ1-6; TRBD1 aligns across 10 bases. CDR1 is SNHLY and CDR2 is FYNNEI in the germline V gene. The CDR3 consists of 15 residues. The trim removed 6 bases at V and 7 bases at J, leaving 6 bases unmatched. CDR3 in amino acids: CASSAGQGQNSPLHF. The CDR3 DNA follows: TGTGCCAGCAGCGCGGGACAGGGGCAGAATTCACCCCTCCACTTT.

The V gene is TRBV12-3 or TRBV12-4, the J gene TRBJ2-2, with unresolved D. The CDR3 consists of 13 residues. Trimming removed 6 bases at V and 5 bases at J, with 10 bases between. CDR3 sequence reads: CASSPTVTGELFF. In DNA, the CDR3 is TGTGCCAGCAGCCCCACAGTTACCGGGGAGCTGTTTTTT.

The V and J genes are TRBV9 and TRBJ1-1, with D hard to call. Per the germline V gene, CDR1 is SGDLS and CDR2 is YYNGEE. The germline V and J ends were trimmed by 5 bases and 8 bases, with 16 bases remaining between them. CDR3 length equals 13 residues. The CDR3 coding sequence is TGTGCCAGCAGTCCCAACGCGGGTGCGGAAGCTTTCTTT. It encodes CASSPNAGAEAFF.

This clone was detected only a few times. The CDR3 DNA reads as TGTGCCAGCAGTACAGGGGGGTCCCTGTTGGAGACCCAGTACTTC. Amino acid sequence: CASSTGGSLLETQYF. V is TRBV5-8 and J is TRBJ2-5, with TRBD1 matching 8 bases. The CDR3 loop spans 15 amino acids. Germline values: CDR1 SGHTS, CDR2 YDEGEE. V shed 5 bases and J 5 bases; nucleotides not matched to a gene: 11. Full variable domain (outside the CDR3, taken from reference TRBV5-8 and TRBJ2-5): EAGVTQSPTHLIKTRGQQATLRCSPISGHTSVYWYQQALGLGLQFLLWYDEGEERNRGNFPPRFSGRQFPNYSSELNVNALELEDSALYLCASSTGGSLLETQYFGPGTRLLVL.

This clone showed up just once. This chain joins TRBV6-1 and TRBJ2-1, with no clear D. Germline-derived CDR1 and CDR2 are MNHNS and SASEGT. The V and J ends lost 2 bases and 2 bases respectively, with 7 bases between them. This CDR3 is built from 14 residues. The CDR3 nucleotides read TGTGCCAGCAGTGAACACTCTACCTACAATGAGCAGTTCTTC. Residues: CASSEHSTYNEQFF.

This chain connects TRBV30 to TRBJ1-2; D is unclear. The CDR3 loop spans 14 amino acids. Germline-derived CDR1 and CDR2 are GTSNPN and SVGIG (reference sequence). Trimming stripped 1 base from V and 3 bases from J, with 12 bases between. The chain's CDR3 is CAWSETVRHYGYTF. Written as DNA, the CDR3 is TGTGCCTGGAGTGAAACAGTAAGGCACTATGGCTACACCTTC.